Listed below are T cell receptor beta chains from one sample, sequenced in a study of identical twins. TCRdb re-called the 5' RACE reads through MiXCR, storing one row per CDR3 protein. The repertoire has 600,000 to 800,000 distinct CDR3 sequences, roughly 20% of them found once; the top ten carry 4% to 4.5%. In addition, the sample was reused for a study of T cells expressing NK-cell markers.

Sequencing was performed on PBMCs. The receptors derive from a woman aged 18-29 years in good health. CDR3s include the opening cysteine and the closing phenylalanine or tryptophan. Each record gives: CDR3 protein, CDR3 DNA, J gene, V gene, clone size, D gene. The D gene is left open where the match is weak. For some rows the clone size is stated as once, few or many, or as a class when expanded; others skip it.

CDR3aa: CASSLGRGGHNEQFF
CDR3nt: TGTGCCAGCAGTTTGGGGCGGGGGGGCCACAATGAGCAGTTCTTC
j_gene: TRBJ2-1
v_gene: TRBV12-3/TRBV12-4
abundance: NA
d_gene: TRBD2

CDR3aa: CASSLDGWTSYEQYF
CDR3nt: TGCGCCAGCAGCTTGGATGGATGGACGTCCTACGAGCAGTACTTC
j_gene: TRBJ2-7
v_gene: TRBV5-1
abundance: NA
d_gene: NA

CDR3aa: CASSQHHEQYF
CDR3nt: TGTGCCAGCAGCCAACACCACGAGCAGTACTTC
j_gene: TRBJ2-7
v_gene: TRBV3-1
abundance: NA
d_gene: NA

CDR3aa: CASSSAGTSGITGELFF
CDR3nt: TGCGCCAGCAGCTCGGCCGGGACTAGCGGCATCACCGGGGAGCTGTTTTTT
j_gene: TRBJ2-2
v_gene: TRBV5-1
abundance: few
d_gene: TRBD2

CDR3aa: CASSFGVGELFF
CDR3nt: TGTGCCAGCAGTTTTGGGGTCGGGGAGCTGTTTTTT
j_gene: TRBJ2-2
v_gene: TRBV12-3/TRBV12-4
abundance: many
d_gene: NA

CDR3aa: CASTRTGWYGEQYF
CDR3nt: TGTGCCAGCACCCGGACGGGGTGGTATGGCGAGCAGTACTTC
j_gene: TRBJ2-7
v_gene: TRBV7-9
abundance: NA
d_gene: NA

CDR3aa: CASSLEPGSSYNEQFF
CDR3nt: TGTGCCAGCAGTTTAGAACCGGGGAGCTCCTACAATGAGCAGTTCTTC
j_gene: TRBJ2-1
v_gene: TRBV12-3/TRBV12-4
abundance: few
d_gene: NA

CDR3aa: CASRQGSSYEQYF
CDR3nt: TGTGCCAGCAGGCAGGGGAGCTCCTACGAGCAGTACTTC
j_gene: TRBJ2-7
v_gene: TRBV7-2
abundance: NA
d_gene: NA

CDR3aa: CASSPPSQTQYF
CDR3nt: TGCGCCAGCAGCCCCCCTTCTCAGACCCAGTACTTC
j_gene: TRBJ2-5
v_gene: TRBV5-1
abundance: NA
d_gene: NA

CDR3aa: CASRPPGQGAFTEAFF
CDR3nt: TGTGCCAGCAGACCACCTGGACAGGGGGCATTTACTGAAGCTTTCTTT
j_gene: TRBJ1-1
v_gene: TRBV6-1
abundance: few
d_gene: TRBD1

CDR3aa: CASNDSPYNEQFF
CDR3nt: TGCGCCAGCAATGATAGTCCTTACAATGAGCAGTTCTTC
j_gene: TRBJ2-1
v_gene: TRBV5-1
abundance: many
d_gene: NA

CDR3aa: CASSGGGRNEYEQYF
CDR3nt: TGTGCCAGCAGTGGGGGCGGGAGAAACGAGTACGAGCAGTACTTC
j_gene: TRBJ2-7
v_gene: TRBV6-4
abundance: once
d_gene: TRBD2

CDR3aa: CASRRWGANYNEQFF
CDR3nt: TGTGCCAGCAGGCGGTGGGGCGCCAACTACAATGAGCAGTTCTTC
j_gene: TRBJ2-1
v_gene: TRBV27
abundance: NA
d_gene: NA

CDR3aa: CASGLVQGQWAEQYF
CDR3nt: TGTGCTAGTGGTTTGGTACAGGGACAGTGGGCCGAGCAGTACTTC
j_gene: TRBJ2-7
v_gene: TRBV12-5
abundance: NA
d_gene: TRBD1

CDR3aa: CASSAPGTSYVETQYF
CDR3nt: TGTGCCAGCAGTGCACCCGGGACTAGCTACGTGGAGACCCAGTACTTC
j_gene: TRBJ2-5
v_gene: TRBV12-3/TRBV12-4
abundance: many
d_gene: TRBD2

CDR3aa: CASSLLRTQSSGNTIYF
CDR3nt: TGTGCCAGCAGCTTACTACGGACCCAGAGCTCTGGAAACACCATATATTTT
j_gene: TRBJ1-3
v_gene: TRBV7-6
abundance: NA
d_gene: NA

CDR3aa: CSYGQYTGELFF
CDR3nt: TGCAGCTATGGACAGTACACCGGGGAGCTGTTTTTT
j_gene: TRBJ2-2
v_gene: TRBV29-1
abundance: few
d_gene: NA

CDR3aa: CASSTRLQLPRYRSSYNEQFF
CDR3nt: TGTGCCAGCAGTACCCGACTACAATTGCCTAGGTATCGTAGCTCCTACAATGAGCAGTTCTTC
j_gene: TRBJ2-1
v_gene: TRBV6-2/TRBV6-3
abundance: NA
d_gene: NA

CDR3aa: CASSPGVEQYF
CDR3nt: TGTGCCAGCAGCCCCGGGGTCGAGCAGTACTTC
j_gene: TRBJ2-7
v_gene: TRBV3-1
abundance: NA
d_gene: NA

CDR3aa: CSARREAGDTQYF
CDR3nt: TGCAGTGCTAGGCGGGAGGCGGGAGATACGCAGTATTTT
j_gene: TRBJ2-3
v_gene: TRBV20-1
abundance: NA
d_gene: TRBD2

CDR3aa: CATSRVDETQYF
CDR3nt: TGTGCCACCAGCAGAGTGGATGAGACCCAGTACTTC
j_gene: TRBJ2-5
v_gene: TRBV15
abundance: NA
d_gene: NA

CDR3aa: CSARRAGDPYEQYF
CDR3nt: TGCAGTGCTAGAAGGGCGGGGGACCCCTACGAGCAGTACTTC
j_gene: TRBJ2-7
v_gene: TRBV20-1
abundance: NA
d_gene: TRBD2

CDR3aa: CASSLDLDEQYF
CDR3nt: TGTGCCAGCAGTCTTGACCTGGACGAGCAGTACTTC
j_gene: TRBJ2-7
v_gene: TRBV12-3/TRBV12-4
abundance: few
d_gene: NA

CDR3aa: CACEPGLANTGELFF
CDR3nt: TGTGCCTGCGAACCGGGACTAGCGAACACCGGGGAGCTGTTTTTT
j_gene: TRBJ2-2
v_gene: TRBV7-9
abundance: few
d_gene: TRBD2

CDR3aa: CASSFVDRDGSPLHF
CDR3nt: TGTGCCAGCAGTTTTGTCGACAGGGACGGTTCACCCCTCCACTTT
j_gene: TRBJ1-6
v_gene: TRBV12-3/TRBV12-4
abundance: many
d_gene: TRBD1

CDR3aa: CSAADRVLYNEQFF
CDR3nt: TGCAGTGCCGCGGACAGGGTACTCTACAATGAGCAGTTCTTC
j_gene: TRBJ2-1
v_gene: TRBV20-1
abundance: NA
d_gene: TRBD1

CDR3aa: CASSPRDSKNTEAFF
CDR3nt: TGTGCCAGCAGTCCACGGGACAGTAAGAACACTGAAGCTTTCTTT
j_gene: TRBJ1-1
v_gene: TRBV12-3/TRBV12-4
abundance: many
d_gene: TRBD1

CDR3aa: CASSASGGGTNPPHEQFF
CDR3nt: TGTGCCAGCAGCGCGAGTGGGGGGGGGACTAACCCTCCCCATGAGCAGTTCTTC
j_gene: TRBJ2-1
v_gene: TRBV9
abundance: NA
d_gene: TRBD2

CDR3aa: CASSLQGLAGGGANTQYF
CDR3nt: TGTGCCAGCAGCTTACAGGGTCTAGCGGGAGGTGGGGCAAATACGCAGTATTTT
j_gene: TRBJ2-3
v_gene: TRBV11-2
abundance: NA
d_gene: TRBD2

CDR3aa: CASSPPRGQHRTYEQYF
CDR3nt: TGTGCCAGCTCACCACCGCGGGGGCAACACCGGACCTACGAGCAGTACTTC
j_gene: TRBJ2-7
v_gene: TRBV18
abundance: NA
d_gene: NA

CDR3aa: CASSLGLGIPNTGELFF
CDR3nt: TGTGCCAGCAGCTTAGGTCTAGGGATCCCGAACACCGGGGAGCTGTTTTTT
j_gene: TRBJ2-2
v_gene: TRBV11-2
abundance: NA
d_gene: NA

CDR3aa: CAIGGTVNEQFF
CDR3nt: TGTGCCATCGGGGGGACCGTCAATGAGCAGTTCTTC
j_gene: TRBJ2-1
v_gene: TRBV10-3
abundance: many
d_gene: NA

CDR3aa: CASSMGLVQWDEQYF
CDR3nt: TGTGCCAGCAGCATGGGACTAGTCCAGTGGGACGAGCAGTACTTC
j_gene: TRBJ2-7
v_gene: TRBV6-2/TRBV6-3
abundance: NA
d_gene: TRBD2

CDR3aa: CASSTRDTSYEQYF
CDR3nt: TGTGCCAGCAGCACCCGGGACACCTCCTACGAGCAGTACTTC
j_gene: TRBJ2-7
v_gene: TRBV7-2
abundance: few
d_gene: NA

CDR3aa: CASSSTGNTGELFF
CDR3nt: TGTGCCAGCAGTTCGACAGGGAACACCGGGGAGCTGTTTTTT
j_gene: TRBJ2-2
v_gene: TRBV5-1
abundance: NA
d_gene: NA

CDR3aa: CASSLQQGDTGELFF
CDR3nt: TGTGCCAGCTCACTTCAGCAAGGGGACACCGGGGAGCTGTTTTTT
j_gene: TRBJ2-2
v_gene: TRBV18
abundance: NA
d_gene: NA

CDR3aa: CASSLTGGVYDTQYF
CDR3nt: TGTGCCAGCAGCTTAACAGGGGGAGTGTACGATACGCAGTATTTT
j_gene: TRBJ2-3
v_gene: TRBV7-9
abundance: NA
d_gene: TRBD1

CDR3aa: CASRPTGQFSGANVLTF
CDR3nt: TGTGCCAGCAGACCCACGGGACAGTTCTCTGGGGCCAACGTCCTGACTTTC
j_gene: TRBJ2-6
v_gene: TRBV7-9
abundance: few
d_gene: TRBD1

CDR3aa: CSVGGGTYEQYF
CDR3nt: TGCAGCGTTGGTGGCGGTACCTACGAGCAGTACTTC
j_gene: TRBJ2-7
v_gene: TRBV29-1
abundance: many
d_gene: NA

CDR3aa: CASSPHANQPQHF
CDR3nt: TGCGCCAGCAGCCCCCACGCTAATCAGCCCCAGCATTTT
j_gene: TRBJ1-5
v_gene: TRBV4-3
abundance: few
d_gene: NA

CDR3aa: CASSPRGDTGELFF
CDR3nt: TGTGCCAGCTCACCAAGGGGCGACACCGGGGAGCTGTTTTTT
j_gene: TRBJ2-2
v_gene: TRBV18
abundance: few
d_gene: NA

CDR3aa: CSLGSTDEQYF
CDR3nt: TGCAGTTTGGGCTCGACCGACGAGCAGTACTTC
j_gene: TRBJ2-7
v_gene: TRBV20-1
abundance: NA
d_gene: NA

CDR3aa: CASSQNTGDYEQYF
CDR3nt: TGCGCCAGCAGCCAAAATACAGGAGACTACGAGCAGTACTTC
j_gene: TRBJ2-7
v_gene: TRBV4-1
abundance: once
d_gene: NA

CDR3aa: CASSLGQGRQETQYF
CDR3nt: TGTGCCAGCAGCTTAGGTCAGGGCAGACAAGAGACCCAGTACTTC
j_gene: TRBJ2-5
v_gene: TRBV7-9
abundance: NA
d_gene: NA

CDR3aa: CASSSTSGVYNEQFF
CDR3nt: TGTGCCAGCAGCTCGACTAGCGGGGTCTACAATGAGCAGTTCTTC
j_gene: TRBJ2-1
v_gene: TRBV7-9
abundance: many
d_gene: TRBD2

CDR3aa: CSARGASGANVLTF
CDR3nt: TGCAGTGCTAGAGGGGCCAGTGGGGCCAACGTCCTGACTTTC
j_gene: TRBJ2-6
v_gene: TRBV20-1
abundance: many
d_gene: NA

CDR3aa: CASSFRMGETQYF
CDR3nt: TGCGCCAGCAGCTTCAGGATGGGAGAGACCCAGTACTTC
j_gene: TRBJ2-5
v_gene: TRBV5-1
abundance: few
d_gene: NA

CDR3aa: CASSSRDYSFPQYF
CDR3nt: TGTGCCAGCAGCTCCCGGGACTACTCCTTCCCCCAGTACTTC
j_gene: TRBJ2-5
v_gene: TRBV9
abundance: NA
d_gene: TRBD2

CDR3aa: CASSYARTGRHGYTF
CDR3nt: TGTGCCAGCAGTTACGCCCGGACAGGGCGGCATGGCTACACCTTC
j_gene: TRBJ1-2
v_gene: TRBV6-5
abundance: few
d_gene: TRBD1

CDR3aa: CASTSGTITDTQYF
CDR3nt: TGCGCCAGCACGTCCGGGACTATCACAGATACGCAGTATTTT
j_gene: TRBJ2-3
v_gene: TRBV5-1
abundance: NA
d_gene: TRBD2

CDR3aa: CASSQDGPASGSDEQFF
CDR3nt: TGTGCCAGCAGCCAAGATGGCCCGGCTAGCGGGAGCGATGAGCAGTTCTTC
j_gene: TRBJ2-1
v_gene: TRBV4-2
abundance: many
d_gene: TRBD2

CDR3aa: CASSGQAASGNTGELFF
CDR3nt: TGTGCCAGCAGCGGACAGGCTGCTAGCGGAAACACCGGGGAGCTGTTTTTT
j_gene: TRBJ2-2
v_gene: TRBV12-3/TRBV12-4
abundance: NA
d_gene: NA

CDR3aa: CASSDQLGDHPSPLHF
CDR3nt: TGTGCCAGCAGCGATCAATTGGGGGACCATCCATCACCCCTCCACTTT
j_gene: TRBJ1-6
v_gene: TRBV9
abundance: NA
d_gene: NA